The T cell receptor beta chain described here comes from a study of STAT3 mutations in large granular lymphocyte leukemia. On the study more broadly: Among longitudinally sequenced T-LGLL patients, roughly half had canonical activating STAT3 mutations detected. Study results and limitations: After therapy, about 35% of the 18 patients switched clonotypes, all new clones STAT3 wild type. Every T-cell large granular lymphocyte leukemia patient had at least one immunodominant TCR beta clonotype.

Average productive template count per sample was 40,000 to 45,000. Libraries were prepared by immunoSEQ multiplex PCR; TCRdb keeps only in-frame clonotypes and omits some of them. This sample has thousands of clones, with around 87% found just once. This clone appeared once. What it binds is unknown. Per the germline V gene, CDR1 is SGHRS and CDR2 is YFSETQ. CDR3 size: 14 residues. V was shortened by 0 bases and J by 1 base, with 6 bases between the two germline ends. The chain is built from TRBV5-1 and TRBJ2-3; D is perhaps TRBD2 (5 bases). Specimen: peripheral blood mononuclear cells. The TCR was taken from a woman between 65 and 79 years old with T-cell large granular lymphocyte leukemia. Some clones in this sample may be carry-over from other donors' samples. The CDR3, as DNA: TGCGCCAGCAGCTTGGCCGGGGGCACAGATACGCAGTATTTT. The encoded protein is CASSLAGGTDTQYF.